This T cell receptor beta chain was retrieved from a study of EBV T-cell therapy then PD-1 blockade in nasopharyngeal carcinoma. The assay was immunoSEQ multiplex PCR, and TCRdb's table has in-frame clones only and misses some. The data show around 22,000 clones, roughly four fifths seen once. Remarks on this clone: Its antigen is still unknown.

Treatment given: AdE1-LMPpoly-expanded autologous EBV-specific T-cell therapy followed by anti-PD-1 nivolumab. V was pared by 4 bases and J by 5 bases, with 7 bases of the junction left unmatched. CDR1 and CDR2 (germline): SGDLS, YYNGEE. This CDR3 comprises 17 residues. The chain carries TRBV9 and TRBJ2-2; 14 bases are a match to TRBD2. Specimen: CD8+ T cells from blood, collected at day -245 from a patient whose treatment included autologous EBV-specific T cells and nivolumab. The TCR sequence derives from a man aged 35 to 55 with nasopharyngeal carcinoma. DNA of the CDR3: TGTGCCAGCAGCTCACGGACTAGCGGGGGGAAGACCGGGGAGCTGTTTTTT. Translation gives CASSSRTSGGKTGELFF.